The 20 T cell receptor beta chains listed next were all sequenced from one sample in a study of blood T cell repertoires in COVID-19 (dated by TCRdb to about 2020). The protocol used for the library was the immunoSEQ multiplex PCR assay. As stored in TCRdb, this immuneACCESS dataset retains in-frame rearrangements with V and J assigned. A fraction of the clones does not appear; measured against another copy, unresolved V genes explain less than half of the discrepancy, and the remainder lacks a known reason. This sample lists 350,000 to 400,000 clones; roughly 87% were detected once. The top ten constitute approximately 3% of the sample. The sample comprised PBMCs or T cells enriched from blood (not recorded which). The receptors were sampled from a woman in her twenties or thirties who had recovered from COVID-19.

V gene TRBV28 combines with J gene TRBJ1-2; weak D call: TRBD1 (6 bases). CDR1 is MDHEN, CDR2 SYDVKM, per germline. V was cut by 5 bases and J by 5 bases, with 21 bases left in between. CDR3 size: 16 residues. CDR3 in amino acids: CASSPYSSGTSYGYTF. The CDR3 DNA follows: TGTGCCAGCAGTCCCTACTCCTCCGGGACAAGTTATGGCTACACCTTC.

This chain links TRBV18 with TRBJ1-2, with TRBD1 matching 9 bases. This CDR3 spans 16 amino acids. Germline V gene sequence: CDR1 KGHSH, CDR2 LQKENI. Germline trimming cut 3 bases from V and 4 bases from J; bases unmatched to any gene: 9. The CDR3 coding sequence is TGTGCCAGCTCACCGGGACAGGGCCGGATGGGCTATGGCTACACCTTC. Protein product: CASSPGQGRMGYGYTF.

The V and J genes are TRBV6-5 and TRBJ1-1; TRBD1 matches at 7 bases. V gave up 0 bases and J gave up 7 bases; unmatched junction bases: 5. The CDR3 totals 14 residues. Germline CDR1 MNHEY, CDR2 SVGAGI. DNA for the CDR3: TGTGCCAGCAGTTACTCGTCGCGGACAGGTGAAGCTTTCTTT. Its protein is CASSYSSRTGEAFF.

The chain links TRBV29-1 to TRBJ1-2; D unclear. This CDR3 is 13 amino acids long. Looked up from germline, CDR1 is SQVTM and CDR2 is ANQGSEA. V was trimmed by 3 bases and J by 3 bases, leaving 11 bases between them. This CDR3 reads CSVEAGFHYGYTF. The CDR3 DNA reads TGCAGCGTTGAGGCGGGATTTCACTATGGCTACACCTTC.

The gene calls are TRBV7-9 and TRBJ2-1; D gene unclear. The V gene's germline CDR1 is SEHNR and CDR2 FQNEAQ (reference sequence). The V end was cut by 11 bases, the J end by 7 bases, with 12 bases between. The CDR3 runs 11 residues. Written as DNA, the CDR3 is TGTGCCTCGTCCGCCCGGAATGAGCAGTTCTTC. Amino acid sequence: CASSARNEQFF. The full variable domain, its missing parts supplied by reference TRBV7-9 and TRBJ2-1, is DTGVSQNPRHKITKRGQNVTFRCDPISEHNRLYWYRQTLGQGPEFLTYFQNEAQLEKSRLLSDRFSAERPKGSFSTLEIQRTEQGDSAMYLCASSARNEQFFGPGTRLTVL.

J is TRBJ1-4 and V is TRBV7-9; D is undetermined. The CDR3 covers 13 residues. Deletions cut 5 bases from V and 7 bases from J, with 11 bases between. Germline values: CDR1 SEHNR, CDR2 FQNEAQ (reference sequence). CDR3: CASSTSRVEKLFF. CDR3 coding DNA: TGTGCCAGCAGCACCTCGCGGGTTGAAAAACTGTTTTTT.

V usage is TRBV6-5 and J usage is TRBJ2-7; a possible D gene is TRBD1 (6 bases). CDR3 size: 15 residues. Trimming took 6 bases from V and 4 from J, leaving 19 bases between them. Germline V CDR1 and CDR2: MNHEY, SVGAGI. DNA of the CDR3: TGTGCCAGCAGGCCGTCGACAGGTGGGTTGTACGAGCAGTACTTC. Its translation is CASRPSTGGLYEQYF.

The rearrangement links TRBV27 to TRBJ1-2; 11 bases line up with TRBD1. V lost 4 bases to trimming and J lost 5 bases; unmatched junction nucleotides: 3. CDR3 size: 14 residues. Germline-derived CDR1 and CDR2 are MNHEY and SMNVEV (reference sequence). The DNA of the CDR3 is TGTGCCAGCAGTTATCGGGACAGGGGGTATGGCTACACCTTC. It translates to CASSYRDRGYGYTF.

This clone is a singleton in its sample. The J gene is TRBJ1-1, the V gene TRBV5-1; possible D gene TRBD1, 5 bases. This CDR3 spans 14 amino acids. In germline, CDR1 is SGHRS, CDR2 YFSETQ. V lost 2 bases, J lost 0 bases, and 8 bases lay in between. The CDR3 loop reads CASSFRVMNTEAFF. For the CDR3, the DNA is TGCGCCAGCAGCTTCAGGGTCATGAACACTGAAGCTTTCTTT.

This clone has only a few counts. This sequence joins TRBV2 and TRBJ2-7; 9 positions match TRBD1. Germline assignment: CDR1 SNHLY and CDR2 FYNNEI. This CDR3 has 16 amino acids. V trimming: 2 bases; J trimming: 1 base; junction bases outside the gene matches: 6. Here the CDR3 DNA reads TGTGCCAGCAGTGAAACGGGGACAGGGACTTCCTACGAGCAGTACTTC. Its translation: CASSETGTGTSYEQYF.

This rearrangement joins TRBV11-3 to TRBJ2-7, with D possibly TRBD1 on 5 matching bases. This CDR3 region has 13 residues. The V gene lost 5 bases and the J gene lost 4 bases, with 12 bases spanning the gap. The germline CDR1 and CDR2 sequences are SGHNT and YENEEA. CDR3 sequence (DNA): TGTGCCAGCAGCACGAGACAGAGTTACGAGCAGTACTTC. Protein: CASSTRQSYEQYF.

Notes on this clone: This sample includes further DNA sequences coding for the same CDR3. This chain joins TRBV20-1 and TRBJ1-5; D remains unclear. The CDR3 sequence is 13 residues long. Deletions cut 3 bases from V and 1 base from J, with 7 bases between. Per the germline V gene, CDR1 is DFQATT and CDR2 is SNEGSKA (reference sequence). The CDR3 is CSASRGSNQPQHF. The CDR3 DNA reads as TGCAGTGCTAGTCGGGGAAGCAATCAGCCCCAGCATTTT.

V is TRBV12-3 or TRBV12-4 and J is TRBJ2-1; 7 bases fit TRBD2. J gave up 4 bases and V 6 bases, and 3 bases lay outside the gene matches. CDR3 length equals 13 residues. CDR3 region: CASSLAVYNEQFF. DNA of the CDR3: TGTGCCAGCAGCCTAGCGGTATACAATGAGCAGTTCTTC.

This sequence joins TRBV28 and TRBJ2-2, with 8 bases matching TRBD1. V was clipped by 4 bases and J by 1 base; unmatched bases: 5. The CDR3 sequence is 16 residues long. CDR1 MDHEN and CDR2 SYDVKM come from the germline V gene. The DNA of the CDR3 is TGTGCCAGCAGTTCCAGGGGGACAGGGAACACCGGGGAGCTGTTTTTT. It yields the protein CASSSRGTGNTGELFF.

The chain combines TRBV28 with TRBJ1-1, with 8 bases matching TRBD1. V gave up 3 bases and J gave up 0 bases; unmatched junction bases: 3. The CDR3 contains 15 residues. Germline CDR1 MDHEN, CDR2 SYDVKM. Written as DNA, the CDR3 is TGTGCCAGCAGTTTCAGGGGGCTGATGAACACTGAAGCTTTCTTT. This encodes CASSFRGLMNTEAFF.

The chain employs TRBV27 and TRBJ1-6; D is perhaps TRBD1 (5 bases). Germline V gene sequence: CDR1 MNHEY, CDR2 SMNVEV (reference sequence). The CDR3 covers 19 residues. Trimming took 1 base from V and 0 from J, leaving 16 bases between them. The CDR3 nucleotides read TGTGCCAGCAGTTTATATGGTGGAGGGACTATCTCCTATAATTCACCCCTCCACTTT. It specifies CASSLYGGGTISYNSPLHF.

The chain combines TRBV27 with TRBJ2-7; perhaps TRBD2 as D (5 bases). V lost 1 base to trimming and J lost 1 base, with 11 bases between them. Germline V lookup: CDR1 MNHEY, CDR2 SMNVEV (reference sequence). The CDR3 has 15 residues. CDR3 loop: CASSLYEGASYEQYF. For the CDR3, the DNA is TGTGCCAGCAGTTTATACGAGGGAGCGTCCTACGAGCAGTACTTC.

This rearrangement joins TRBV10-3 to TRBJ2-1, with TRBD2 matching 10 bases. Germline CDR1 reads ENHRY; CDR2 reads SYGVKD. Trimming at V came to 2 bases and at J to 10 bases, leaving 11 bases not matched to a gene. The CDR3 contains 16 residues. CDR3 loop: CAISENAVLAGLEQFF. DNA of the CDR3: TGTGCCATCAGTGAGAATGCGGTACTAGCGGGACTCGAGCAGTTCTTC.

V is TRBV19 and J is TRBJ1-1; D gene ambiguous. The CDR3 consists of 14 residues. Deletions cut 5 bases from V and 0 bases from J, with 10 bases between. Germline CDR1 is LNHDA and CDR2 is SQIVND (reference sequence). The CDR3 is CASSFEMLNTEAFF. In DNA form, the CDR3 reads TGTGCCAGTAGTTTCGAGATGTTGAACACTGAAGCTTTCTTT.

This rearrangement joins TRBV6-5 to TRBJ1-5, with D perhaps matching TRBD1 (6 bases). The CDR3 contains 14 residues. CDR1 MNHEY and CDR2 SVGAGI come from the germline V gene. Trimming pared 7 bases from V and 3 bases from J, leaving 13 bases between. In nucleotides, the CDR3 is TGTGCCAGCAAGTCTGCAGGGGACAATCAGCCCCAGCATTTT. This encodes CASKSAGDNQPQHF.